Sequencing of this TCR beta chain was carried out in a study of blood T cells in healthy people across ages. A second roughly 6 to 12 cycle PCR used barcoded and J-beta primers. TCRdb redid the calling of the 5' RACE reads with MiXCR, one entry per CDR3 protein. This table has about 760,000 distinct CDR3 sequences, around three fifths appearing once. Deletions cut 10 bases from V and 1 base from J, with 8 bases between. The germline V gene has CDR1 MNHEY and CDR2 SVGAGI. This CDR3 comprises 11 residues. The TCR comes from a man in his forties in good health. The chain carries TRBV6-5 and TRBJ2-7; D gene unclear. The sequenced sample was blood. In DNA, the CDR3 is TGTGCCACCGAACAATCCTACGAGCAGTACTTC. It encodes CATEQSYEQYF.